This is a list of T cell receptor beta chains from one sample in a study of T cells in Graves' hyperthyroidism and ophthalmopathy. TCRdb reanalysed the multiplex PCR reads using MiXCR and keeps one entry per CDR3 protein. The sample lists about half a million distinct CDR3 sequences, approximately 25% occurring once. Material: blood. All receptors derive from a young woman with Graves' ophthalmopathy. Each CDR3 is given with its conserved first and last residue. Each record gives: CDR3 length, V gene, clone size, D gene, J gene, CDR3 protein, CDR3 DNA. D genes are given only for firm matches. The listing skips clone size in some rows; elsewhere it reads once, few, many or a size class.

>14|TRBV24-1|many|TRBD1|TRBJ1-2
CATSDGQVGRGYTF
TGTGCCACCAGTGACGGACAGGTGGGGCGGGGCTACACCTTC
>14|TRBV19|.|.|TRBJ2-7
CASSIGGTSYEQYF
TGTGCCAGCAGTATTGGGGGGACCTCCTACGAGCAGTACTTC
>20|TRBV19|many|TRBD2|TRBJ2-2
CASSTFASGGAKFNTGELFF
TGTGCCAGTAGTACCTTTGCTAGCGGGGGGGCGAAATTTAACACCGGGGAGCTGTTTTTT
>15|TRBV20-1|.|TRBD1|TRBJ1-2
CSASEGQGIWSGYTF
TGCAGTGCTAGCGAAGGACAGGGAATTTGGAGTGGCTACACCTTC
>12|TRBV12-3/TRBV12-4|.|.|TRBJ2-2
CASSRSGGELFF
TGTGCCAGCTCCAGGTCGGGCGGGGAGCTGTTTTTT
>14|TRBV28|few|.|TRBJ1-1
CASSTTGMNTEAFF
TGTGCCAGCAGCACTACTGGGATGAACACTGAAGCTTTCTTT
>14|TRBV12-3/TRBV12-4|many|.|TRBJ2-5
CASSIGRGQETQYF
TGTGCCAGCAGCATAGGCCGGGGGCAAGAGACCCAGTACTTC
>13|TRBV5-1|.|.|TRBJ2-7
CASSLEGGGEQYF
TGCGCCAGCAGCTTGGAAGGGGGTGGCGAGCAGTACTTC
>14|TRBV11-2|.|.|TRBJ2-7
CASSYGGLLYEQYF
TGTGCCAGCAGCTACGGGGGCCTCTTATACGAGCAGTACTTC
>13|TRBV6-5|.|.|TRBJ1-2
CASSYGAGNGYTF
TGTGCCAGCAGTTACGGCGCGGGCAATGGCTACACCTTC
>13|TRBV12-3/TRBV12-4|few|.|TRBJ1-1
CVSSLRGGTEAFF
TGTGTCAGCAGTTTAAGGGGAGGCACTGAAGCTTTCTTT
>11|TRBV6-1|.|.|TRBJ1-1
CATRGGTEAFF
TGTGCCACCAGGGGTGGAACTGAAGCTTTCTTT
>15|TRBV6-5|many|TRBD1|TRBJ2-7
CASSYSADRDYEQYF
TGTGCCAGCAGTTACTCAGCGGACAGGGATTACGAGCAGTACTTC
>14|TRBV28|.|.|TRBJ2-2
CASRSTSRGGELFF
TGTGCCAGCAGATCTACTAGCAGGGGCGGGGAGCTGTTTTTT
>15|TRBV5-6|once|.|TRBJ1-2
CASSLDRNPNYGYTF
TGTGCCAGCAGCTTAGACAGGAACCCTAACTATGGCTACACCTTC
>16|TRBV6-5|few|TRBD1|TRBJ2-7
CASSYRQGDSSYEQYF
TGTGCCAGCAGTTACCGCCAGGGGGATAGTTCCTACGAGCAGTACTTC
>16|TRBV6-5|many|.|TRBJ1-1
CASSYSKGGGYTEAFF
TGTGCCAGCAGTTACTCGAAGGGGGGAGGATACACTGAAGCTTTCTTT
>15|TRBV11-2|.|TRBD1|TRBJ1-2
CASSLRGQANYGYTF
TGTGCCAGCAGCCTAAGAGGACAGGCAAACTATGGCTACACCTTC
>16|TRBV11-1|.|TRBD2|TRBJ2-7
CASSAGLAGRSYEQYF
TGTGCCAGCAGCGCGGGACTAGCGGGGCGCTCCTACGAGCAGTACTTC
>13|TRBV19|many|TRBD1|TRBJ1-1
CASRAGQGSEAFF
TGTGCCAGTAGGGCGGGACAGGGCAGTGAAGCTTTCTTT
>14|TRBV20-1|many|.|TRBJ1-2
CSARKQLLYYGYTF
TGCAGTGCTAGAAAACAGTTACTATACTATGGCTACACCTTC
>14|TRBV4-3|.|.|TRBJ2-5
CASSQDRAQETQYF
TGCGCCAGCAGCCAAGACCGGGCACAAGAGACCCAGTACTTC
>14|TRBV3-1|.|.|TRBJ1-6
CASSQDRNNSPLHF
TGTGCCAGCAGCCAAGACAGGAATAATTCACCCCTCCACTTT
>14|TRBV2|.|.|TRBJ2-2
CASRLGGRTGELFF
TGTGCCAGCAGGCTTGGAGGGCGCACCGGGGAGCTGTTTTTT
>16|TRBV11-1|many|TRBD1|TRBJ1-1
CASSSTGGRVDTEAFF
TGTGCCAGCAGCTCTACAGGGGGTAGGGTTGACACTGAAGCTTTCTTT
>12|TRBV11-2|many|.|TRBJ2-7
CASSLISPEQYF
TGTGCCAGCAGCTTAATCTCCCCGGAGCAGTACTTC
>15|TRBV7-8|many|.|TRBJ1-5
CASSAQGTSNQPQHF
TGTGCCAGCAGCGCCCAAGGGACGAGCAATCAGCCCCAGCATTTT
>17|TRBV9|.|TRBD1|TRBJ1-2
CASSVAPVGTGDYGYTF
TGTGCCAGCAGCGTCGCCCCCGTTGGGACAGGGGACTATGGCTACACCTTC
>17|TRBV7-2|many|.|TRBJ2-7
CASSPPPGRQHSYEQYF
TGTGCCAGCAGCCCCCCCCCGGGACGTCAGCATTCCTACGAGCAGTACTTC
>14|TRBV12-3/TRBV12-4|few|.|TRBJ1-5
CASSFSRPNQPQHF
TGTGCCAGCAGTTTCAGCAGACCCAATCAGCCCCAGCATTTT
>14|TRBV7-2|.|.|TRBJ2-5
CASSLALAQETQYF
TGTGCCAGCAGCTTAGCGCTAGCACAAGAGACCCAGTACTTC
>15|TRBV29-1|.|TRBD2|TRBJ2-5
CSVSQSGSQGETQYF
TGCAGCGTGAGCCAGAGCGGGAGCCAGGGTGAGACCCAGTACTTC
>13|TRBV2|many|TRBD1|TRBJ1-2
CASHRQGRYGYTF
TGTGCCAGCCACCGACAGGGGCGCTATGGCTACACCTTC
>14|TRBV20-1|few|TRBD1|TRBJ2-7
CSAEDRGLTYEQYF
TGCAGTGCCGAAGACAGGGGGCTAACTTACGAGCAGTACTTC
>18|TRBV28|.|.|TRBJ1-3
CASSLYPPGELSGNTIYF
TGTGCCAGCAGTTTATACCCTCCAGGAGAGTTATCTGGAAACACCATATATTTT
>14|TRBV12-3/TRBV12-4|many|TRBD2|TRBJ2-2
CASSRTSGDWELFF
TGTGCCAGCTCCCGGACTAGCGGGGACTGGGAGCTGTTTTTT
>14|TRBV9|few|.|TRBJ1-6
CASSANPLDSPLHF
TGTGCCAGCAGCGCTAATCCTCTGGATTCACCCCTCCACTTT
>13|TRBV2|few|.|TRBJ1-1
CASSEPEDTEAFF
TGTGCCAGCAGTGAACCTGAGGACACTGAAGCTTTCTTT
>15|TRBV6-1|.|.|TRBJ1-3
CASSDGTVSGNTIYF
TGTGCCAGCAGTGACGGAACAGTCTCTGGAAACACCATATATTTT
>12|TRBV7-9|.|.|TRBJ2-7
CATGKGDREQYF
TGTGCCACTGGAAAGGGTGACCGCGAGCAGTACTTC
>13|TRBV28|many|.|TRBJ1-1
CASSSFRGFGAFF
TGTGCCAGCAGTTCTTTTCGCGGATTTGGAGCTTTCTTT
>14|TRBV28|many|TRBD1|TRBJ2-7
CASRRGGSSYEQYF
TGTGCCAGCCGAAGAGGGGGCAGTTCCTACGAGCAGTACTTC
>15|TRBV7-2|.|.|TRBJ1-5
CASSFSSGGAQPQHF
TGTGCCAGCAGCTTCTCCTCGGGGGGCGCTCAGCCCCAGCATTTT
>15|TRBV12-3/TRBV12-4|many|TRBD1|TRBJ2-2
CASSYLTGGTGELFF
TGTGCCAGCAGTTACCTGACAGGGGGAACCGGGGAGCTGTTTTTT
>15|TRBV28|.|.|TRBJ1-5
CASKRAGGESQPQHF
TGTGCCAGCAAGAGGGCGGGAGGGGAAAGTCAGCCCCAGCATTTT
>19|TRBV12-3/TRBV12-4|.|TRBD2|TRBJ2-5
CASRGGSGRAVVDQETQYF
TGTGCCAGCAGGGGGGGTAGCGGGAGGGCCGTGGTGGATCAAGAGACCCAGTACTTC
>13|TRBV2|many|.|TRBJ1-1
CASSGTGTTEAFF
TGTGCCAGCAGTGGCACAGGGACCACTGAAGCTTTCTTT
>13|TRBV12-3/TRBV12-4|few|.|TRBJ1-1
CATLLGLDTEAFF
TGTGCCACCCTTCTGGGTCTAGACACTGAAGCTTTCTTT
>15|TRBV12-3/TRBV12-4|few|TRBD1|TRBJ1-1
CASSPGQGAVTEAFF
TGTGCCAGCAGCCCCGGACAGGGGGCGGTCACTGAAGCTTTCTTT
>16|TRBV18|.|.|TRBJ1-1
CASSMGGVDANTEAFF
TGTGCCAGCTCCATGGGCGGGGTGGACGCGAACACTGAAGCTTTCTTT
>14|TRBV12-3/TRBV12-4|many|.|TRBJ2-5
CASISDSGRETQYF
TGTGCCAGCATATCGGATAGCGGCCGGGAGACCCAGTACTTC
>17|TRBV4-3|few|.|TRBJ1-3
CASSQDMGAVTGNTIYF
TGCGCCAGCAGCCAAGATATGGGGGCTGTTACTGGAAACACCATATATTTT